The clone carrying this T cell receptor beta chain was detected only a few times. What it binds is unknown. This CDR3 spans 13 amino acids. Germline-derived CDR1 and CDR2 are SNHLY and FYNNEI. Trimming stripped 6 bases from V and 0 bases from J, with 6 bases between. This sample was taken from a study of shared clonotypes between healthy human individuals. Looking at the study overall: For every donor, three CD4 naive, three CD4 memory, two CD8 naive and one CD8 memory plates were used.

TCRdb's copy holds only in-frame clones and misses some; the assay was immunoSEQ multiplex PCR. The table includes 1.6 million or so clones, around 97% detected once. The donor cohort consisted entirely of Caucasian adults residing in Nashville, Tennessee. Whole-study results and caveats: Between several donors, naive CD4 clonotypes were shared at a level of approximately 5%. Relative to clonotypes present in all four donors, those not shared had lower generation probabilities.

The sequenced sample consisted of naive CD4+ T cells sorted from blood. This sample's subset: CD45RA+ positively selected. The chain couples TRBV2 to TRBJ1-3; D ambiguous. This TCR derives from a man under 40 in good health. The CDR3 nucleotides read TGTGCCAGCAGGGGATCCTCTGGAAACACCATATATTTT. Its protein is CASRGSSGNTIYF.